This TCR beta chain is from a study of OX40 agonist ivuxolimab in advanced cancers. At the level of the study: With a range of 23 to 79, age averaged approximately 64 years, and about 80% were male. General study points: The investigators did not determine what antigen specificity the expanded peripheral T cells had. There was clonal expansion of CD4+ and CD8+ blood T cells by week 6 at 0.1 to 3.0 mg/kg.

To note about this clone: As yet, its antigen is unknown.

Here immunoSEQ multiplex PCR was the method, and the copy in TCRdb shows in-frame clones only, minus some. Of about 62,000 clones detected, less than 85% appear once; the ten largest clones hold around 9.9%. Looked up from germline, CDR1 is MDHEN and CDR2 is SYDVKM. The CDR3 is made up of 16 amino acids. V dropped 6 bases and J dropped 5; count of bases not matched to a gene: 12. The receptor was derived from an adult with an advanced solid tumor such as melanoma, head and neck, liver or kidney cancer. The rearrangement links TRBV28 to TRBJ1-5; 8 bases match TRBD1. Here the sequenced sample was CD4+ or CD8+ T cells sorted from blood, taken in a trial of the OX40 agonist ivuxolimab. Written as DNA, the CDR3 is TGTGCCAGCAGAGTCAGTGCCCGACAGGGGCATCAGCCCCAGCATTTT. Its translation is CASRVSARQGHQPQHF.